This T cell receptor beta chain was obtained from a study of blood T cells in healthy people across ages. The germline V gene encodes CDR1 LGHNA and CDR2 YSLEER. V was trimmed by 1 base and J by 6 bases, leaving 12 bases between them. The CDR3 has 15 amino acids. This clonotype was observed a handful of times. Its antigen is currently unknown. Primers used in a second PCR of roughly 6 to 12 cycles were a sample-barcoded 5' primer and a J-beta primer mix. TCRdb re-analysed the 5' RACE reads in MiXCR, keeping a single row per CDR3 protein. The data show around 1,000,000 distinct CDR3 sequences, around two fifths seen once. Regarding the study as a whole: Naive T cell percentage and TCR beta diversity correlated strongly.

This clonotype originated in a man aged 18 to 30 in good health. The V and J genes are TRBV4-3 and TRBJ2-2, with D perhaps matching TRBD2 (6 bases). The sequencing sample was made of blood. CDR3 amino acids: CASSQVGGTAGELFF. CDR3 DNA sequence: TGCGCCAGCAGCCAAGTTGGGGGGACGGCCGGGGAGCTGTTTTTT.